The source of this TCR beta chain is a study of cytomegalovirus exposure and HLA in healthy donors. 60 Vbeta and 13 Jbeta primers were used in PCR. The assay was immunoSEQ multiplex PCR, and TCRdb's table has in-frame clones only and misses some. The sample has around 67,000 clones, less than 70% seen once; the top ten hold roughly 3%. Findings of the study overall: Roughly even sequencing depth across donors was the assumption behind the presence/absence analyses.

A remark on this clone: Antigen specificity is unknown.

CDR1 is SGHTA and CDR2 is FQGNSA in the germline V gene. The trim removed 5 bases at V and 6 bases at J, leaving 10 bases unmatched. CDR3 length: 14 residues. The rearrangement links TRBV7-2 to TRBJ2-7; 7 positions agree with TRBD2. The sequence was collected from a woman in her 50s in good health and CMV-seronegative. Material for sequencing was PBMCs. CDR3 in amino acids: CASSAGALAAEQYF. The CDR3 coding sequence is TGTGCCAGCAGCGCCGGCGCGCTAGCGGCCGAGCAGTACTTC.